The clone carrying this TCR beta chain has a count of ten or more. Its matching antigen is unknown. The length of the CDR3 is 14 residues. Per the germline V gene, CDR1 is KGHSH and CDR2 is LQKENI. V gave up 3 bases and J gave up 8 bases; unmatched junction bases: 6. The iRepertoire nested amplicon-rescue multiplex PCR amplified TCR alpha and beta CDR3s from RNA. TCRdb analysed the multiplex PCR reads with MiXCR anew, one entry per CDR3 protein. The data hold approximately 190,000 distinct CDR3 sequences, with 32% observed a single time. These data originate in a study of glioma-infiltrating T cells. Study results and caveats: Gliomas, especially low-grade, showed above-expected tissue-blood divergence; non-neoplastic patients showed below.

Sequencing was done on a sample of glioma tissue, nonneoplastic brain tissue, or PBMCs (not recorded which). The clonotype was recovered from a human donor with low-grade glioma or glioblastoma, undergoing nonglioma brain surgery, or in good health (not recorded which). The V gene is TRBV18, the J gene TRBJ2-1; 8 bases agree with TRBD1. The CDR3 region is CASSPGQGWDEQFF. DNA of the CDR3: TGTGCCAGCTCACCCGGACAGGGATGGGATGAGCAGTTCTTC.